The 30 T cell receptor beta chains presented below share a single source sample, sequenced in a study of blood T cells in healthy people across ages. With a J-beta primer mix and a sample-barcoded 5' primer, a second PCR ran about 7 to 12 cycles. Each CDR3 protein is one row after TCRdb ran MiXCR on the 5' RACE reads. Counted here are about 970,000 distinct CDR3 sequences, about 51% occurring once; the ten biggest clones make up roughly 23%. Sequencing input: blood. These receptors came from a woman in her sixties in good health.

This clonotype was seen a few times. The chain is built from TRBV10-3 and TRBJ2-1, with 8 bases matching TRBD1. CDR3 length: 16 residues. J lost 4 bases, V lost 6 bases, and 11 bases had no gene match. Germline V gene lookup returns CDR1 ENHRY and CDR2 SYGVKD. The CDR3 sequence: CAIRPDRAAMYNEQFF. In nucleotides, the CDR3 is TGTGCCATCAGGCCGGACAGGGCCGCAATGTACAATGAGCAGTTCTTC.

Worth noting for this clonotype: One base away lies a much larger clone, so this may be a sequencing read error. V gene TRBV20-1 combines with J gene TRBJ2-1; the D is unclear. The germline gives CDR1 DFQATT, CDR2 SNEGSKA (reference sequence). CDR3 length: 11 residues. V gave up 6 bases and J gave up 9 bases, with 12 bases separating them. The CDR3 sequence: CSAPEAIEQFF. The DNA of the CDR3 is TGCAGTGCCCCAGAAGCTATTGAGCAGTTCTTC.

The J gene is TRBJ2-1, the V gene TRBV19, with D possibly TRBD2 on 6 matching bases. The germline CDR1 and CDR2 sequences are LNHDA and SQIVND (reference sequence). The CDR3 sequence is 14 residues long. The V end was cut by 3 bases, the J end by 6 bases, with 12 bases between. The CDR3 nucleotides read TGTGCCAGTAGTATTAGTGGGGACTGCAATGAGCAGTTCTTC. It yields the protein CASSISGDCNEQFF.

The CDR3 region is CSAPQGIHNEQFF. The DNA for the CDR3 is TGCAGTGCACCACAGGGGATACACAATGAGCAGTTCTTC. The chain links TRBV20-1 to TRBJ2-1; 7 nucleotides agree with TRBD1. Trimming took 6 bases from V and 5 from J; bases not matched to a gene: 7. This CDR3 comprises 13 residues. Germline CDR1 reads DFQATT; CDR2 reads SNEGSKA (reference sequence).

This chain joins TRBV7-2 and TRBJ1-6; the match to TRBD1 covers 7 bases. The CDR3 is 13 amino acids. The germline V gene has CDR1 SGHTA and CDR2 FQGNSA. V was clipped by 5 bases and J by 13 bases; unmatched bases: 8. CDR3 sequence: CASSPATGSPLHF. CDR3 bases: TGTGCCAGCAGCCCGGCGACAGGGTCTCCCCTCCACTTT.

This chain joins TRBV20-1 and TRBJ2-1, with 8 nucleotides matching TRBD2. The CDR3 extends over 15 amino acids. J lost 2 bases, V lost 3 bases, and 6 bases had no gene match. The germline V gene has CDR1 DFQATT and CDR2 SNEGSKA (reference sequence). The CDR3 DNA sequence: TGCAGTGCTAGCCCGATGCGGGAGGCCTACAATGAGCAGTTCTTC. It yields the protein CSASPMREAYNEQFF.

V usage is TRBV12-3 or TRBV12-4 and J usage is TRBJ2-1; 14 nucleotides align to TRBD2. The ends lost 10 bases at V and 9 bases at J; junction bases unmatched: 11. The CDR3 length is 15 residues. The CDR3 is CANSPGTSGSSEQFF. CDR3 bases: TGTGCCAACAGCCCCGGGACTAGCGGGAGTAGTGAGCAGTTCTTC.

This clonotype was seen just once. The chain combines TRBV5-1 with TRBJ2-1, with 11 nucleotides matching TRBD2. CDR1 SGHRS and CDR2 YFSETQ come from the germline V gene. J lost 4 bases, V lost 3 bases, and 6 bases had no gene match. The CDR3 covers 16 residues. Here the CDR3 reads CASSSHSGRGYNEQFF. CDR3 in DNA: TGCGCCAGCAGCTCCCATAGCGGGAGGGGATACAATGAGCAGTTCTTC.

This clonotype has just a few counts. V and J are TRBV10-3 and TRBJ2-4; D perhaps matches TRBD1 (5 bases). From germline, CDR1 is ENHRY and CDR2 SYGVKD. V lost 5 bases and J 5 bases, leaving 10 bases between the germline ends. CDR3 length: 13 residues. CDR3 amino acids: CAISLTEENIQYF. DNA for the CDR3: TGTGCCATCAGTCTGACAGAGGAAAACATTCAGTACTTC.

The chain combines TRBV6-2 or TRBV6-3 with TRBJ2-5; 7 bases line up with TRBD2. This CDR3 is 14 amino acids long. Trimming cost V 7 bases and J 1 base; bases outside gene matches: 6. The germline V gene encodes CDR1 MNHEY and CDR2 SVGEGT. In DNA, the CDR3 is TGTGCCAGCACGGAGGGAGGGCTCCAAGAGACCCAGTACTTC. Translation gives CASTEGGLQETQYF.

The chain employs TRBV7-2 and TRBJ2-7; 9 nucleotides agree with TRBD2. The CDR3 contains 17 residues. Germline values: CDR1 SGHTA, CDR2 FQGNSA. The V gene end was trimmed by 1 base and the J gene end by 2 bases; junction bases not matched to a gene: 9. CDR3 amino acids: CASSLGSGRPYAYEQYF. The CDR3 DNA reads TGTGCCAGCAGCTTAGGTAGCGGGAGACCCTACGCCTACGAGCAGTACTTC.

This clonotype appeared a few times. V is TRBV20-1 and J is TRBJ2-3, with 7 positions matching TRBD2. Germline loops: CDR1 DFQATT, CDR2 SNEGSKA (reference sequence). The length of the CDR3 is 12 residues. V was pared by 6 bases and J by 3 bases, with 3 bases of the junction left unmatched. CDR3 amino acids: CSAGGRTDTQYF. The CDR3 bases are TGCAGTGCCGGGGGGAGGACAGATACGCAGTATTTT.

V is TRBV25-1 and J is TRBJ2-7; TRBD2 aligns across 7 bases. The end of the DNA aligns better with TRBJ2-5, so the J call may be wrong. The CDR3 is 19 amino acids. Per germline, CDR1 MGHDK and CDR2 SYGVNS. CDR3 in DNA: TGTGCCAGCAGTGAAGAGGGTGCGGGAGCTTGGATCTGGCGAGAGACCCAGTACTTC. Residues: CASSEEGAGAWIWRETQYF.

The chain links TRBV29-1 to TRBJ2-3; D uncertain. CDR1 is SQVTM, CDR2 ANQGSEA, per germline. CDR3 length equals 13 residues. The germline V and J ends were trimmed by 7 bases and 5 bases, with 16 bases remaining between them. The DNA for the CDR3 is TGCAGCGCCGCTGTAGTGAGTGGAGATACGCAGTATTTT. Amino acids: CSAAVVSGDTQYF.

The rearrangement links TRBV3-1 to TRBJ2-3, with 8 positions matching TRBD2. The CDR3 consists of 18 residues. Germline V gene lookup returns CDR1 LGHDT and CDR2 YNNKEL (reference sequence). V lost 0 bases, J lost 6 bases, and 14 bases stayed unmatched. CDR3 sequence reads: CASSQDRIAGSYEDTQYF. The CDR3 DNA is TGTGCCAGCAGCCAAGATCGAATAGCGGGATCCTATGAGGATACGCAGTATTTT.

This clonotype was observed a few times. The chain links TRBV29-1 to TRBJ2-1, with D unclear. Trimming shortened V by 5 bases and J by 5 bases, and 4 bases separated the two germline ends. This CDR3 contains 10 residues. Germline-derived CDR1 and CDR2 are SQVTM and ANQGSEA. The CDR3 DNA sequence: TGCAGCGTTTGGGACAATGAGCAGTTCTTC. It codes for CSVWDNEQFF.

A few counts support this clonotype. V usage is TRBV7-8 and J usage is TRBJ2-7; D call uncertain. The V end was cut by 3 bases, the J end by 2 bases, with 5 bases between. The germline gives CDR1 SGHVS, CDR2 FQNEAQ. The CDR3 is 12 amino acids. The CDR3 is CASSFPPYEQYF. The CDR3 DNA sequence: TGTGCCAGCAGCTTTCCCCCCTACGAGCAGTACTTC.

The chain joins TRBV3-1 to TRBJ2-7, with D tentatively TRBD1 or TRBD2 (7 bases each). The germline V gene has CDR1 LGHDT and CDR2 YNNKEL (reference sequence). Trimming pared 0 bases from V and 3 bases from J, leaving 15 bases between. The CDR3 is 16 amino acids. The CDR3 protein is CASSQEGEGASYEQYF. CDR3 sequence (DNA): TGTGCCAGCAGCCAAGAGGGGGAGGGGGCAAGCTACGAGCAGTACTTC.

CDR3 coding DNA: TGCAGCGTTACCGGGCAGGGAGCCGCGTACTACGAGCAGTACTTC. This codes for CSVTGQGAAYYEQYF. This chain links TRBV29-1 with TRBJ2-7, with D perhaps given as TRBD1 or TRBD2 (5 bases each). V was cut by 5 bases and J by 3 bases, with 20 bases left in between. The CDR3 has 15 amino acids. In germline, CDR1 is SQVTM, CDR2 ANQGSEA.

The sample holds a few counts of this clonotype. This chain connects TRBV7-2 to TRBJ2-3, with 8 bases matching TRBD2. CDR1 and CDR2 from the germline V gene are SGHTA and FQGNSA. The CDR3 has 15 residues. Trimming at V came to 5 bases and at J to 2 bases, leaving 6 bases not matched to a gene. The CDR3 reads CASSPPGGVTDTQYF. CDR3 DNA sequence: TGTGCCAGCAGCCCCCCCGGGGGGGTCACAGATACGCAGTATTTT.

This chain uses TRBV20-1 with TRBJ2-6; D possibly corresponds to TRBD2 (6 bases). In germline, CDR1 is DFQATT, CDR2 SNEGSKA (reference sequence). This CDR3 has 18 amino acids. V shed 0 bases and J shed 0 bases, with 15 bases lying between them. The CDR3 DNA reads TGCAGTGCTAGAGATCGGATTAGCGGCTACTCTGGGGCCAACGTCCTGACTTTC. Protein product: CSARDRISGYSGANVLTF.

The table lists this clonotype with a few counts. A read error may explain this, as a much larger clone is one base away. The V and J genes are TRBV7-2 and TRBJ1-6; TRBD1 matches at 10 bases. J lost 10 bases, V lost 5 bases, and 5 bases had no gene match. The length of the CDR3 is 14 residues. The germline V gene has CDR1 SGHTA and CDR2 FQGNSA. CDR3 nucleotide sequence: TGTGCCAGCAGCGTGAGGACAGGGGGATCACCCCTCCACTTT. Protein sequence: CASSVRTGGSPLHF.

The chain joins TRBV6-5 to TRBJ1-6; weak D call: TRBD1 (5 bases). CDR3 length: 13 amino acids. The germline V and J ends were trimmed by 8 bases and 3 bases, with 8 bases remaining between them. Per the germline V gene, CDR1 is MNHEY and CDR2 is SVGAGI. The CDR3 protein is CASRRGYNSPLHF. The CDR3 bases are TGTGCCAGCCGAAGGGGCTATAATTCACCCCTCCACTTT.

In the case of this clonotype: Sequence at one end of the junction differs from germline and may be a read error. The chain uses TRBV6-2 or TRBV6-3 and TRBJ2-7; D may be TRBD2 (5 bases). In germline, CDR1 is MNHEY, CDR2 SVGEGT. The CDR3 spans 13 residues. CDR3 sequence reads: CASSQRPTYELYF. CDR3 DNA: TGTGCCAGCAGTCAGCGGCCCACCTACGAGCTGTACTTC.

V gene TRBV3-1 combines with J gene TRBJ2-7; D remains ambiguous. Between the trimmed V and J ends, which lost 3 bases and 5 bases, there was a span of 5 bases. From germline, CDR1 is LGHDT and CDR2 YNNKEL (reference sequence). This CDR3 is 11 amino acids long. CDR3 sequence: CASSHVHEQYF. CDR3 coding DNA: TGTGCCAGCAGCCATGTACACGAGCAGTACTTC.

This chain uses TRBV3-1 with TRBJ2-5, with a possible D match to TRBD1 (5 bases). The J call is in doubt because the DNA end fits TRBJ2-7 better. The V gene's germline CDR1 is LGHDT and CDR2 YNNKEL (reference sequence). CDR3 size: 14 residues. The CDR3 DNA sequence: TGTGCCAGCAGCCTTCTGGGGCGGAACTACGAGCAGTACTTC. Translating it yields CASSLLGRNYEQYF.

This chain connects TRBV4-1 to TRBJ2-4, with TRBD1 matching 9 bases. V was pared by 0 bases and J by 8 bases, with 11 bases of the junction left unmatched. There are 17 residues in the CDR3. Germline CDR1 is MGHRA and CDR2 is YSYEKL. The CDR3 spells CASSQDLSGTGIDIQYF. The CDR3 nucleotides read TGCGCCAGCAGCCAAGACTTATCCGGGACAGGGATTGACATTCAGTACTTC.

The chain links TRBV4-3 to TRBJ2-4; TRBD2 might be the D (6 bases). Trimming took 0 bases from V and 14 from J, leaving 14 bases between them. CDR1 LGHNA and CDR2 YSLEER come from the germline V gene. This CDR3 is 13 amino acids long. The CDR3 protein is CASSQERRGTKYF. For the CDR3, the DNA is TGCGCCAGCAGCCAAGAGAGGAGGGGAACGAAGTACTTC.

The V gene is TRBV28, the J gene TRBJ1-2; 7 positions agree with TRBD1. The V gene end was trimmed by 7 bases and the J gene end by 7 bases; junction bases not matched to a gene: 9. Germline V lookup: CDR1 MDHEN, CDR2 SYDVKM. This CDR3 is built from 13 residues. CDR3 sequence reads: CASNVGGLIGYTF. For the CDR3, the DNA is TGTGCCAGCAATGTAGGGGGCCTAATTGGCTACACCTTC.

V and J are TRBV5-1 and TRBJ2-7; D gene uncertain. V was clipped by 1 base and J by 4 bases, with 9 bases between them. The CDR3 runs 13 residues. Germline loops: CDR1 SGHRS, CDR2 YFSETQ. The CDR3 protein is CASSLITAYEQYF. In DNA, the CDR3 is TGCGCCAGCAGCTTGATAACAGCATACGAGCAGTACTTC.